This T cell receptor (beta chain) was found in a study of blood T cell repertoires in COVID-19. In the source study's methods: Cell counts per sample came from amplifying reference gene primers. Only in-frame clones appear in the TCRdb table, and some are missing; sequencing was by immunoSEQ multiplex PCR. V, J and clone size reflect that table, while D and trimming were determined from the DNA. The sample includes fewer than 250,000 clones, roughly 83% of them seen just once. Enrollees, about 18 to 100 years old, lived in roughly 24 US areas. Cohort 3 donors counted as recovered after two negative PCRs, clearance, or resolved symptoms. Germline values: CDR1 MNHEY, CDR2 SVGAGI. The CDR3 covers 13 residues. V lost 6 bases and J lost 6, with 12 bases in between.

The clonotype was recovered from a woman in her twenties or thirties who had recovered from COVID-19. This sequence joins TRBV6-5 and TRBJ1-5; D is perhaps TRBD1 (5 bases). The material sequenced was PBMCs or T cells enriched from blood (not recorded which). This chain's CDR3 is CASRGGRGQPQHF. The CDR3 DNA reads TGTGCCAGCAGGGGGGGTAGGGGTCAGCCCCAGCATTTT.